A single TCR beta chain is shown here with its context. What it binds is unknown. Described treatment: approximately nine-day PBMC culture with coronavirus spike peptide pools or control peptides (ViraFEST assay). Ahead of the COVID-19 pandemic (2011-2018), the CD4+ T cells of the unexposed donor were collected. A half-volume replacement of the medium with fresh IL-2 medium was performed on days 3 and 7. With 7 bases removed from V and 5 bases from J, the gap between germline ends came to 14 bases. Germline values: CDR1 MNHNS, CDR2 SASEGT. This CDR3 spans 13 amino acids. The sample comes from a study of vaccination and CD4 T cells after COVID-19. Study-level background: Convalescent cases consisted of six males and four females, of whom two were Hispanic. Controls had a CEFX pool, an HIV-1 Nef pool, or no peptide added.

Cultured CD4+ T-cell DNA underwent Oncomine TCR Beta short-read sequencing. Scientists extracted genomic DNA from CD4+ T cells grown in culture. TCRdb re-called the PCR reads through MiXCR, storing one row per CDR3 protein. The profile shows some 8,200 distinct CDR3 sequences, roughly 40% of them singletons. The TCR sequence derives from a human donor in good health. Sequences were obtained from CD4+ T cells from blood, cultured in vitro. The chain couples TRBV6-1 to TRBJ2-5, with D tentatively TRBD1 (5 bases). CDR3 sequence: CASTTSWGETQYF. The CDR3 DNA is TGTGCCAGCACCACGTCATGGGGCGAGACCCAGTACTTC.